This paragraph reports one T cell receptor (beta chain). The target antigen is unknown. The data were obtained in a study of OX40 agonist ivuxolimab in advanced cancers. About the study: Patients got intravenous ivuxolimab at 0.01 to 10 mg/kg every 2 weeks. The dose-escalation group included hepatocellular carcinoma, melanoma, renal cell carcinoma and head and neck cancer.

V shed 0 bases, J shed 7 bases, and the junction held 15 bases outside the gene matches. The CDR3 is made up of 18 amino acids. The V gene's germline CDR1 is SGHNT and CDR2 YYREEE (reference sequence). Profiled with immunoSEQ multiplex PCR; TCRdb holds only in-frame clones, not every one. The data hold tens of thousands of clones, with 75% to 90% observed a single time. Whole-study findings and limits: Expanded clones tended on average to be more numerous among CD8+ T cells than CD4+.

The V and J genes are TRBV5-4 and TRBJ2-1; 8 bases map to TRBD2. The sequenced sample was CD4+ or CD8+ T cells sorted from blood, obtained in a trial of the OX40 agonist ivuxolimab. This receptor was taken from an adult with an advanced solid tumor such as melanoma, head and neck, liver or kidney cancer. In DNA form, the CDR3 reads TGTGCCAGCAGCTTGGGCCCCCTACTGAGCGGGAGTTGGAATGAGCAGTTCTTC. It encodes CASSLGPLLSGSWNEQFF. The full variable domain, rest sourced from reference TRBV5-4 and TRBJ2-1, is ETGVTQSPTHLIKTRGQQVTLRCSSQSGHNTVSWYQQALGQGPQFIFQYYREEENGRGNFPPRFSGLQFPNYSSELNVNALELDDSALYLCASSLGPLLSGSWNEQFFGPGTRLTVL.